The 26 T cell receptor beta chains presented below share a single source sample, sequenced in a study of response to subunit inactivated influenza vaccine. MiXCR was run by TCRdb on the RT-PCR reads, yielding one entry per CDR3 protein. Of about 500,000 distinct CDR3 sequences listed, 13% are singletons. The sequencing used PBMCs from blood, collected more than 35 days after vaccination. The receptors here all came from a man over 45 who received an inactivated influenza vaccine.

This clonotype was detected many times. CDR3 DNA: TGTGCCAGCAGATTCCCGGGACATGCGGGAAACACCATATATTTT. Translated, it gives CASRFPGHAGNTIYF. V gene TRBV28 combines with J gene TRBJ1-3, with D possibly TRBD1 on 6 matching bases. Per germline, CDR1 MDHEN and CDR2 SYDVKM. This CDR3 region has 15 residues. V was pared by 6 bases and J by 4 bases, with 16 bases between.

The rearrangement uses TRBV20-1 and TRBJ2-1; 7 positions match TRBD2. J was trimmed by 0 bases and V by 3 bases; bases with no gene match: 8. Germline loops: CDR1 DFQATT, CDR2 SNEGSKA (reference sequence). There are 16 residues in the CDR3. The CDR3 nucleotides are TGCAGTGCTAGTCGGGGCGGGAGTTACTCCTACAATGAGCAGTTCTTC. This encodes CSASRGGSYSYNEQFF.

In this sample, this clonotype turned up a few times. The chain links TRBV7-6 to TRBJ1-3; D gene unclear. Trimming shortened V by 3 bases and J by 9 bases, and 12 bases separated the two germline ends. CDR1 SGHVS and CDR2 FNYEAQ come from the germline V gene. CDR3 size: 13 residues. The CDR3 protein is CASSLAEEGTIYF. The CDR3 DNA reads as TGTGCCAGCAGCTTGGCTGAAGAGGGCACCATATATTTT.

The gene calls are TRBV6-1 and TRBJ1-1; 7 bases align to TRBD1. The CDR3 is 14 residues long. Losses at the gene ends were 11 bases for V and 2 bases for J; bases not matched to a gene: 11. Germline CDR1 is MNHNS and CDR2 is SASEGT. The CDR3 loop is CAGSGYRGNTEAFF. Written as DNA, the CDR3 is TGTGCCGGCTCCGGGTACAGGGGAAACACTGAAGCTTTCTTT.

In its sample, this clonotype was seen many times. The V gene is TRBV12-3 or TRBV12-4, the J gene TRBJ2-5, with D possibly being TRBD1 (6 bases). The V end lost 7 bases, the J end lost 3 bases, and 12 bases lay between the germline ends. This CDR3 spans 13 amino acids. CDR3 nucleotides: TGTGCCAGCACGACAGGCTTAAAAGAGACCCAGTACTTC. Translating gives CASTTGLKETQYF.

The table lists this clonotype with a few counts. The chain recombines TRBV7-8 with TRBJ2-1; the match to TRBD1 covers 12 bases. The length of the CDR3 is 16 residues. Germline V gene sequence: CDR1 SGHVS, CDR2 FQNEAQ. Trimming at V came to 3 bases and at J to 5 bases, leaving 5 bases not matched to a gene. This chain's CDR3 is CASSFTGQGADNEQFF. The CDR3 nucleotides read TGTGCCAGCAGCTTTACGGGACAGGGGGCAGACAATGAGCAGTTCTTC.

This clonotype has just a few counts. The CDR3 coding sequence is TGCAGCGCCGGGACTAGGGTCTCCGGGGAGCTGTTTTTT. Its translation: CSAGTRVSGELFF. This chain connects TRBV20-1 to TRBJ2-2; 8 bases are shared with TRBD2. The germline V gene encodes CDR1 DFQATT and CDR2 SNEGSKA (reference sequence). The CDR3 has 13 amino acids.

Concerning this clonotype itself: A single base separates this from a much larger clone, so it may be a read error. The CDR3 region is CVSSFTSPYNEQFF. The CDR3 DNA sequence: TGTGTCAGCAGTTTTACTAGCCCCTACAATGAGCAGTTCTTC. The chain recombines TRBV12-3 or TRBV12-4 with TRBJ2-1, with D perhaps TRBD2 (6 bases). The CDR3 runs to 14 residues.

This clonotype was seen only a few times. The genes are TRBV20-1 and TRBJ2-3; D is uncertain. Trimming left V 6 bases short and J 0 bases short, with 13 bases between. Germline CDR1 reads DFQATT; CDR2 reads SNEGSKA (reference sequence). The CDR3 has 14 residues. The CDR3 coding sequence is TGCAGTGCAGGCAACTTGGGCAGCACAGATACGCAGTATTTT. Translating it yields CSAGNLGSTDTQYF.

The chain links TRBV7-9 to TRBJ1-3, with D hard to call. The germline V gene has CDR1 SEHNR and CDR2 FQNEAQ (reference sequence). The CDR3 totals 13 residues. V lost 3 bases, J lost 5 bases, and 8 bases lay in between. The CDR3 loop reads CASSFRSRNTIYF. The CDR3 nucleotides are TGTGCCAGCAGCTTTCGGTCCCGAAACACCATATATTTT.

This clonotype was picked up many times. This chain connects TRBV5-6 to TRBJ2-2, with a weak D call TRBD1 (6 bases). The germline CDR1 and CDR2 sequences are SGHDT and YYEEEE. The CDR3 extends over 14 amino acids. V was pared by 0 bases and J by 7 bases, with 10 bases between. As DNA, the CDR3 is TGTGCCAGCAGCTTGGACAGGGTTTACGGGGAGCTGTTTTTT. As protein: CASSLDRVYGELFF. The variable domain in full, completed from reference TRBV5-6 and TRBJ2-2, reads DAGVTQSPTHLIKTRGQQVTLRCSPKSGHDTVSWYQQALGQGPQFIFQYYEEEERQRGNFPDRFSGHQFPNYSSELNVNALLLGDSALYLCASSLDRVYGELFFGEGSRLTVL.

V usage is TRBV27 and J usage is TRBJ2-1; 7 bases are shared with TRBD1. Germline-derived CDR1 and CDR2 are MNHEY and SMNVEV (reference sequence). The length of the CDR3 is 15 residues. Trimming at V came to 3 bases and at J to 8 bases, leaving 10 bases not matched to a gene. CDR3 in amino acids: CASSFSRGTRYEQFF. CDR3 coding DNA: TGTGCCAGCAGTTTCTCCAGGGGGACGCGGTATGAGCAGTTCTTC.

The chain joins TRBV30 to TRBJ1-1, with D unclear. The CDR3 has 12 residues. Per germline, CDR1 GTSNPN and CDR2 SVGIG (reference sequence). Trimming pared 2 bases from V and 2 bases from J, leaving 6 bases between. Written as DNA, the CDR3 is TGTGCCTGGAGTTCAGCAAACACTGAAGCTTTCTTT. It is translated as CAWSSANTEAFF. Using reference TRBV30 and TRBJ1-1 for the parts outside the CDR3, the full variable domain is SQTIHQWPATLVQPVGSPLSLECTVEGTSNPNLYWYRQAAGRGLQLLFYSVGIGQISSEVPQNLSASRPQDRQFILSSKKLLLSDSGFYLCAWSSANTEAFFGQGTRLTVV.

This clonotype was detected many times. The chain joins TRBV4-1 to TRBJ2-2; D gene ambiguous. With 2 bases removed from V and 2 bases from J, the gap between germline ends came to 9 bases. Looked up from germline, CDR1 is MGHRA and CDR2 is YSYEKL. This CDR3 region has 15 residues. The CDR3 sequence: CASSQWVSNTGELFF. CDR3 nucleotide sequence: TGCGCCAGCAGCCAATGGGTTTCAAACACCGGGGAGCTGTTTTTT.

The chain links TRBV27 to TRBJ2-7, with D perhaps being TRBD1 or TRBD2 (5 bases each). Germline loops: CDR1 MNHEY, CDR2 SMNVEV (reference sequence). This CDR3 is 14 amino acids long. V lost 7 bases and J lost 0, with 13 bases in between. CDR3 DNA sequence: TGTGCCAGCACCTGGACACGGGGCTCCTACGAGCAGTACTTC. As protein: CASTWTRGSYEQYF.

This clonotype was recorded a few times. The chain joins TRBV20-1 to TRBJ2-7; 10 nucleotides agree with TRBD2. V shed 3 bases, J shed 8 bases, and the junction held 7 bases outside the gene matches. The CDR3 extends over 13 amino acids. Per germline, CDR1 DFQATT and CDR2 SNEGSKA (reference sequence). DNA of the CDR3: TGCAGTGCTAGGTCCGGGACTAGCGACAAGCAGTACTTC. Translating it yields CSARSGTSDKQYF.

The rearrangement uses TRBV7-9 and TRBJ2-1; no firm D call. The CDR3 is made up of 9 amino acids. The V gene's germline CDR1 is SEHNR and CDR2 FQNEAQ (reference sequence). Trimming stripped 4 bases from V and 13 bases from J, with 5 bases between. The CDR3 DNA follows: TGTGCCAGCAGCTCCCCCCAGTTCTTC. As protein: CASSSPQFF.

This chain connects TRBV10-3 to TRBJ1-1, with unresolved D. Between the trimmed V and J ends, which lost 0 bases and 1 base, there was a span of 12 bases. The CDR3 covers 16 residues. Germline values: CDR1 ENHRY, CDR2 SYGVKD. Written as DNA, the CDR3 is TGTGCCATCAGTGAGTCCCCGACTTGGAAGAACACTGAAGCTTTCTTT. It is translated as CAISESPTWKNTEAFF.

In this sample, this clonotype turned up many times. The chain couples TRBV28 to TRBJ2-3, with unresolved D. The germline gives CDR1 MDHEN, CDR2 SYDVKM. V gave up 5 bases and J gave up 4 bases, with 7 bases separating them. This CDR3 comprises 12 residues. The CDR3 is CASSGMADTQYF. The CDR3 region has the DNA TGTGCCAGCAGTGGGATGGCAGATACGCAGTATTTT.

The genes are TRBV29-1 and TRBJ2-7; D unresolved. The V end lost 0 bases, the J end lost 3 bases, and 12 bases lay between the germline ends. CDR1 and CDR2 (germline): SQVTM, ANQGSEA. The CDR3 runs to 14 residues. CDR3 sequence: CSVEDPRGFYEQYF. DNA of the CDR3: TGCAGCGTTGAAGATCCTAGAGGTTTCTACGAGCAGTACTTC.

V and J are TRBV6-2 or TRBV6-3 and TRBJ2-1; D remains unclear. Trimming took 2 bases from V and 10 from J, leaving 9 bases between them. This CDR3 spans 12 amino acids. Germline lookup yields CDR1 MNHEY and CDR2 SVGEGT. The DNA for the CDR3 is TGTGCCAGCAGTTACGGCTACATGGAGCAGTTCTTC. It is translated as CASSYGYMEQFF.

The V call is TRBV4-1, the J call TRBJ1-1; weak D call: TRBD1 (6 bases). The CDR3 covers 19 residues. The germline V gene encodes CDR1 MGHRA and CDR2 YSYEKL. Trimming took 2 bases from V and 0 from J, leaving 22 bases between them. For the CDR3, the DNA is TGCGCCAGCAGCCAACCTCTGGGGGCTTTGCCCGGGCTGAACACTGAAGCTTTCTTT. Its translation: CASSQPLGALPGLNTEAFF.

About this clonotype itself: A much larger clone differs from this one at a single base, so this may be a read error. The chain employs TRBV12-3 or TRBV12-4 and TRBJ2-3, with TRBD2 identical over 10 bases. V gave up 10 bases and J gave up 1 base; unmatched junction bases: 20. The CDR3 covers 19 residues. Here the CDR3 reads CAICFFPSGRRDRTDTQYF. As DNA, the CDR3 is TGTGCCATCTGTTTTTTTCCTAGCGGGAGACGGGATCGCACAGATACGCAGTATTTT.

The chain employs TRBV11-2 and TRBJ2-5; the match to TRBD1 covers 8 bases. The CDR3 loop spans 14 amino acids. Germline V gene sequence: CDR1 SGHAT, CDR2 FQNNGV. After removal of 9 bases from V and 5 bases from J, the junction contained 11 bases not matched to a gene. The CDR3 sequence is CASSRGPVLETQYF. DNA of the CDR3: TGTGCCAGTTCCAGGGGGCCGGTTCTTGAGACCCAGTACTTC.

A few counts support this clonotype. The chain uses TRBV11-2 and TRBJ2-3, with 9 bases lining up with TRBD2. Germline assignment: CDR1 SGHAT and CDR2 FQNNGV. This CDR3 contains 18 residues. V dropped 1 base and J dropped 4; count of bases not matched to a gene: 12. This CDR3 reads CASSLGLAEDATADTQYF. CDR3 nucleotides: TGTGCCAGCAGCTTAGGACTAGCGGAGGACGCGACGGCAGATACGCAGTATTTT.

The rearrangement joins TRBV28 to TRBJ2-5; D is unresolved. This CDR3 comprises 17 residues. Germline V gene data show CDR1 as MDHEN and CDR2 as SYDVKM. The V and J ends lost 6 bases and 2 bases respectively, with 22 bases between them. Written as DNA, the CDR3 is TGTGCCAGCAGCCCCGCCCCCACTTGGGTACGACAAGAGACCCAGTACTTC. This sequence encodes CASSPAPTWVRQETQYF.